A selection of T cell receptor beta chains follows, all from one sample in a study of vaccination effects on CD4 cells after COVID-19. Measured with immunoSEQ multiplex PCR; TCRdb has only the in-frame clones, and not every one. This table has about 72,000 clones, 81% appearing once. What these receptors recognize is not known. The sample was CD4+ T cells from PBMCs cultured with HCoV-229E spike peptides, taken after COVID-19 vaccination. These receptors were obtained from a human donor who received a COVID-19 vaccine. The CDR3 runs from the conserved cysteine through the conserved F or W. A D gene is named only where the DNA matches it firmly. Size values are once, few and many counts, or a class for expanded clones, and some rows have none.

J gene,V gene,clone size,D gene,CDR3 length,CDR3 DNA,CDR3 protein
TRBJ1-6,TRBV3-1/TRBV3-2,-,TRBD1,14,TGTGCCAGCGGGACAGGGGTAACTAATTCACCCCTCCACTTT,CASGTGVTNSPLHF
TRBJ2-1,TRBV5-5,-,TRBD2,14,TGTGCCAGCAGCCGGGACTATTTTACAATGAGGCAGTTCTTC,CASSRDYFTMRQFF
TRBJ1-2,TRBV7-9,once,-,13,TGTGCCAGCAGCCGGACAGATAACTATGGCTACACCTTC,CASSRTDNYGYTF
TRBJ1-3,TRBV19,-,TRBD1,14,TGTGCCAGTAGGACAGGGGGCATCAGAAACACCATATATTTT,CASRTGGIRNTIYF
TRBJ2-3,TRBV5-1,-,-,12,TGCGCCAGCAGCCCTCGGAGTCATACGCAGTATTTT,CASSPRSHTQYF
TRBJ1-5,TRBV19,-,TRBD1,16,TGTGCCAGTAGTATCAGAACCGGGACAGCAAATCAGCCCCAGCATTTT,CASSIRTGTANQPQHF
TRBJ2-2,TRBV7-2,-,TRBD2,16,TGTGCCAGCAGGAACCGTGCGGGGGAGAACACCGGGGAGCTGTTTTTT,CASRNRAGENTGELFF
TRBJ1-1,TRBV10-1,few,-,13,TGCGCCAGCAGCGAGGGGGGAGGCACTGAAGCTTTCTTT,CASSEGGGTEAFF
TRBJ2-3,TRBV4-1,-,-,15,TGCGCCAGCAGCTATCTGACACGGCCAGGTGATACGCAGTATTTT,CASSYLTRPGDTQYF
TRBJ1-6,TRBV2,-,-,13,TGTGCCAGCACCGGCAAGGAGAATTCACCCCTCCACTTT,CASTGKENSPLHF
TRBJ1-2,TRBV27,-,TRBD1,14,TGTGCCAGCAGCGATCCGGGACAGGGAATTGGCTACACCTTC,CASSDPGQGIGYTF
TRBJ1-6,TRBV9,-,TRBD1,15,TGTGCCAGCAGCGCCCGGGACAGTTATAATTCACCCCTCCACTTT,CASSARDSYNSPLHF
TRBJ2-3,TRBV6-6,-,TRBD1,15,TGTGCCAGCAGTTACTCTCTGGACAGGGCAGATACGCAGTATTTT,CASSYSLDRADTQYF
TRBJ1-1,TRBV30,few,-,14,TGTGCCTGGAGTCGGGGGACGGTGAACACTGAAGCTTTCTTT,CAWSRGTVNTEAFF
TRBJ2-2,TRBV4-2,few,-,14,TGTGCCAGCAGGCTAACAGGGAACACCGGGGAGCTGTTTTTT,CASRLTGNTGELFF
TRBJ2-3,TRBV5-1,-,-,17,TGCGCCAGCAGCTTAAGGGGGATTTGGACAGCCACAGATACGCAGTATTTT,CASSLRGIWTATDTQYF
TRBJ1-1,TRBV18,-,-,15,TGTGCCAGCTCACCGGACGTTGTCCTGAACACTGAAGCTTTCTTT,CASSPDVVLNTEAFF
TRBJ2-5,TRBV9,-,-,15,TGTGCCAGCAGCCCCCTCGGTGGAGGGGTAGAGACCCAGTACTTC,CASSPLGGGVETQYF
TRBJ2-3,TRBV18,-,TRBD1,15,TGTGCCAGCTCCCCGACAGGGATGAGCACAGATACGCAGTATTTT,CASSPTGMSTDTQYF
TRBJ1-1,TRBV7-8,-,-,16,TGTGCCAGCAGCCCCTCTCTCGCCTCCGTGAGAACTGAAGCTTTCTTT,CASSPSLASVRTEAFF
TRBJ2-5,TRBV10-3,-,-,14,TGTGCCATCAGTGAATGGGGTCGGCAAGAGACCCAGTACTTC,CAISEWGRQETQYF
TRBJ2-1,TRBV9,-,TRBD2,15,TGTGCCAGCAGCGCCCAAGCGGGGTCCCACAATGAGCAGTTCTTC,CASSAQAGSHNEQFF
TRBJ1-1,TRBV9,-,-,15,TGTGCCAGCAGCGTTCAGACGGAGCTGAACACTGAAGCTTTCTTT,CASSVQTELNTEAFF
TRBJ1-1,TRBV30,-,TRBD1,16,TGTGCCTGGAGTGGATACAGGGGGGGATTGCGGACTGAAGCTTTCTTT,CAWSGYRGGLRTEAFF
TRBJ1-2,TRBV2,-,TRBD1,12,TGTGCCAGCAGAGACAGGGGGCCTGGCTACACCTTC,CASRDRGPGYTF
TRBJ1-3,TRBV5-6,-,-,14,TGTGCCAGCAGCTTATGGACGCCTGGAAACACCATATATTTT,CASSLWTPGNTIYF
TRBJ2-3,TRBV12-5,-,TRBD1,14,TGTGCTAGTGGTCCGGACAGGGCTTCAGATACGCAGTATTTT,CASGPDRASDTQYF
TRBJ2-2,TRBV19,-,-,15,TGTGCCAGTAGTATTGGACTGGAGAGCACCGGGGAGCTGTTTTTT,CASSIGLESTGELFF
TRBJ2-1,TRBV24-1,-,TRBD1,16,TGTGCCACCAGTGATTTTACCCCGGGACAGTACAATGAGCAGTTCTTC,CATSDFTPGQYNEQFF
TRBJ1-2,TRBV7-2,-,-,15,TGTGCCAGCAGCTTCAATAACCCGGGGGCGATTGGCTACACCTTC,CASSFNNPGAIGYTF
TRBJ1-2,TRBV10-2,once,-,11,TGCGCCAGCAATAACGGACAGCGCTACACCTTC,CASNNGQRYTF
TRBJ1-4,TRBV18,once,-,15,TGTGCCAGCTCACCTCAACAGGGAACTAATGAAAAACTGTTTTTT,CASSPQQGTNEKLFF
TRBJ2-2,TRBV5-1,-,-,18,TGCGCCAGCAGCCCGAACCCCCCGGGACCGAGAAACACCGGGGAGCTGTTTTTT,CASSPNPPGPRNTGELFF
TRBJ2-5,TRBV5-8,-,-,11,TGTGCCAGCAGCTCCCGTGAGACCCAGTACTTC,CASSSRETQYF
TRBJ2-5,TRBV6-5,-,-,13,TGTGCCAGCAGTTACTCAGGGGGAGAGACCCAGTACTTC,CASSYSGGETQYF
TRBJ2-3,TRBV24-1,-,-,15,TGTGCCACCAGTGATTTGAGAGGGGGATTGGATACGCAGTATTTT,CATSDLRGGLDTQYF
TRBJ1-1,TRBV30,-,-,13,TGTGCCTGGAGAGGGGGGGTGAACACTGAAGCTTTCTTT,CAWRGGVNTEAFF
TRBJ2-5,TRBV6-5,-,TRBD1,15,TGTGCCAGCAACTTCGAGGACAGGGGGCGAGAGACCCAGTACTTC,CASNFEDRGRETQYF
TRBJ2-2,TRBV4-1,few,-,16,TGCGCCAGCAGCCAAGAAGGCAGGGGAAGCACCGGGGAGCTGTTTTTT,CASSQEGRGSTGELFF
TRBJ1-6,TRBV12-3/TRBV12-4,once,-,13,TGTGCCAGCAGCCGAACCGCTAATTCACCCCTCCACTTT,CASSRTANSPLHF
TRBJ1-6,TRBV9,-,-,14,TGTGCCAGCGGCTTAGGAGGGTCTAATTCACCCCTCCACTTT,CASGLGGSNSPLHF
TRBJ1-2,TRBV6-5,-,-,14,TGTGCCAGCAGTTCCACGGGACGGGCGGATGGCTACACCTTC,CASSSTGRADGYTF